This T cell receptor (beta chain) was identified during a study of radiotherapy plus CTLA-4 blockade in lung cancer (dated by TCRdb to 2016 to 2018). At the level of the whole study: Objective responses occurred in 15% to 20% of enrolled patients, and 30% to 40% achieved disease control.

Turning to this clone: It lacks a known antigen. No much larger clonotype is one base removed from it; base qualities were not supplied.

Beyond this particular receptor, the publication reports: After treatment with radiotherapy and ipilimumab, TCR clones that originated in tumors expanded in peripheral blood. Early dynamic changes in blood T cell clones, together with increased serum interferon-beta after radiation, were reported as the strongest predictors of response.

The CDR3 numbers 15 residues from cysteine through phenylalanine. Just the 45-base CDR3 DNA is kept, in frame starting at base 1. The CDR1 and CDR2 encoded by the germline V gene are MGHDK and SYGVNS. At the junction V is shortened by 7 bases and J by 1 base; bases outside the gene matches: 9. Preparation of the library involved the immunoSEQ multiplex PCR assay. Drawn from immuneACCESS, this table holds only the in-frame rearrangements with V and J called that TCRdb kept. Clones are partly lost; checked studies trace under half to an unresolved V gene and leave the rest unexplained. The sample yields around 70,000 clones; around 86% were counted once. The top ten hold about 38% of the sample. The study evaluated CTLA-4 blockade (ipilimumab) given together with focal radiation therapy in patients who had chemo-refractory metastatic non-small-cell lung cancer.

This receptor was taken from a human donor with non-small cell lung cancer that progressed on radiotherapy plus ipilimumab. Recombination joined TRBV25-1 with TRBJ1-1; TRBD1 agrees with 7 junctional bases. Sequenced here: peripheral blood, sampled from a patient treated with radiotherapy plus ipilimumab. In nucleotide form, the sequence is TGTGCCAGCACGAGTAAAGGGGGCCGGAACACTGAAGCTTTCTTT. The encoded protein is CASTSKGGRNTEAFF.